The 21 T cell receptor beta chains reported below all come from one sample, sequenced in a study of human T cells and chemical hapten exposure. Sample time point: patch test 1, 2 weeks after DPC sensitization. Treatment indicated: therapeutic diphenylcyclopropenone sensitization with weekly scalp DPC. Each CDR3 protein is one row after TCRdb ran MiXCR on the RACE reads. The sample records about 100,000 distinct CDR3 sequences, roughly a tenth being singletons. The source material was whole blood, sampled in connection with sensitization to the hapten diphenylcyclopropenone (DPC). These receptor sequences come from a man aged 40-55 years with alopecia areata. Some clones in this sample may be carry-over from other donors' samples.

This clonotype was counted only a few times. The genes are TRBV27 and TRBJ2-7; 11 bases fit TRBD1. From germline, CDR1 is MNHEY and CDR2 SMNVEV (reference sequence). The CDR3 consists of 15 residues. The V segment lost 2 bases and the J segment 3 bases; nucleotides outside the gene matches: 3. DNA for the CDR3: TGTGCCAGCAGTTTAAGTGGGACAGGGGGCTACGAGCAGTACGTC. Its translation: CASSLSGTGGYEQYV.

This chain links TRBV27 with TRBJ2-7; a possible D gene is TRBD2 (5 bases). The ends were cut back, 8 bases at V and 2 bases at J, with 10 bases in the middle. CDR1 is MNHEY, CDR2 SMNVEV, per germline (reference sequence). The CDR3 has 12 amino acids. The CDR3: CASCDGTYEQYV. The CDR3 coding sequence is TGTGCCAGCTGTGACGGGACCTACGAGCAGTACGTC.

This chain links TRBV27 with TRBJ2-4; possibly TRBD2 for D (7 bases). The V gene's germline CDR1 is MNHEY and CDR2 SMNVEV (reference sequence). V was clipped by 5 bases and J by 1 base, with 18 bases between them. This CDR3 comprises 17 residues. The CDR3 nucleotides are TGTGCCAGCAGTCATTCGGGGGGCGGAAGGGCCAAAAACATTCAGTACTTC. Encoded protein: CASSHSGGGRAKNIQYF.

This clonotype was observed at least ten times. The V gene is TRBV19, the J gene TRBJ1-1, with D possibly being TRBD1 (5 bases). The V gene lost 2 bases and the J gene lost 7 bases, with 8 bases spanning the gap. Germline-derived CDR1 and CDR2 are LNHDA and SQIVND (reference sequence). The CDR3 length is 12 residues. The CDR3 DNA is TGTGCCAGTAGTATAAAGGGGTTTGAAGCTTTCTTT. It is translated as CASSIKGFEAFF.

V and J are TRBV4-3 and TRBJ2-7, with 9 bases lining up with TRBD2. Germline trimming cut 3 bases from V and 6 bases from J; bases unmatched to any gene: 3. This CDR3 spans 13 amino acids. From germline, CDR1 is LGHNA and CDR2 YSLEER. This CDR3 reads CASSQGLASEQYV. CDR3 nucleotides: TGCGCCAGCAGCCAGGGACTAGCCTCCGAGCAGTACGTC.

This clonotype has just a few counts. The chain employs TRBV29-1 and TRBJ1-1, with 9 positions matching TRBD1. The CDR3 length is 14 residues. The V segment lost 4 bases and the J segment 6 bases; nucleotides outside the gene matches: 9. Germline CDR1 SQVTM, CDR2 ANQGSEA. This chain's CDR3 is CSVAFGQGNSEAFF. The DNA for the CDR3 is TGCAGCGTTGCCTTTGGACAGGGGAATTCTGAAGCTTTCTTT.

The chain joins TRBV20-1 to TRBJ2-3; perhaps TRBD2 as D (5 bases). The CDR3 runs 15 residues. The V end lost 2 bases, the J end lost 0 bases, and 12 bases lay between the germline ends. Germline-derived CDR1 and CDR2 are DFQATT and SNEGSKA (reference sequence). The CDR3 coding sequence is TGCAGTGCTAGACCGGGAAGCTCTAGCACAGATACGCAGTATTTT. Translating it yields CSARPGSSSTDTQYF.

This clonotype has more than one count but fewer than ten. The CDR3 DNA is TGTGCCAGCAGCTTAGCGGGTCGTCTAGCGGGGGGAGAGACCCAGTACTTC. Translating gives CASSLAGRLAGGETQYF. The chain is built from TRBV7-9 and TRBJ2-5; 11 bases match TRBD2. This CDR3 spans 17 amino acids. Germline trimming cut 0 bases from V and 4 bases from J; bases unmatched to any gene: 7. Germline V lookup: CDR1 SEHNR, CDR2 FQNEAQ (reference sequence).

This clonotype has only a few counts. V and J are TRBV6-5 and TRBJ1-4; no clear D. V lost 0 bases, J lost 8 bases, and 10 bases lay in between. The germline gives CDR1 MNHEY, CDR2 SVGAGI. The CDR3 has 14 residues. DNA for the CDR3: TGTGCCAGCAGTTACTCGAGGGAGAACGAAAAACTGTTTTTT. Its translation: CASSYSRENEKLFF.

V gene TRBV7-4 combines with J gene TRBJ2-1; the match to TRBD2 covers 13 bases. Trimming cost V 1 base and J 0 bases; bases outside gene matches: 9. This CDR3 is 20 amino acids long. Germline CDR1 reads SGHVT; CDR2 reads SQSDAQ. CDR3: CASSLVGLAGPQSSYNEQFF. The CDR3 DNA is TGTGCCAGCAGCTTAGTGGGACTAGCGGGACCCCAAAGCTCCTACAATGAGCAGTTCTTC.

This clonotype was picked up many times. The rearrangement joins TRBV7-2 to TRBJ2-6; no firm D call. The CDR3 is 17 residues long. The germline V and J ends were trimmed by 0 bases and 0 bases, with 9 bases remaining between them. The germline V gene has CDR1 SGHTA and CDR2 FQGNSA. CDR3 in DNA: TGTGCCAGCAGCTTAGCGAGTGGAATCTCTGGGGCCAACGTCCTGACTTTC. Protein product: CASSLASGISGANVLTF. Together with reference TRBV7-2 and TRBJ2-6, the CDR3 gives the full variable domain: GAGVSQSPSNKVTEKGKDVELRCDPISGHTALYWYRQSLGQGLEFLIYFQGNSAPDKSGLPSDRFSAERTGGSVSTLTIQRTQQEDSAVYLCASSLASGISGANVLTFGAGSRLTVL.

This clonotype was seen a few times. This chain links TRBV20-1 with TRBJ2-7; no reliable D call. V was shortened by 3 bases and J by 4 bases, with 10 bases between the two germline ends. CDR1 and CDR2 (germline): DFQATT, SNEGSKA (reference sequence). The CDR3 runs to 12 residues. In DNA form, the CDR3 reads TGCAGTGCTAGCCGCGGCCATTACGAGCAGTACTTC. The encoded protein is CSASRGHYEQYF.

This clonotype was observed many times. The rearrangement joins TRBV5-4 to TRBJ1-2, with D possibly being TRBD1 (5 bases). The CDR3 loop spans 12 amino acids. Trimming shortened V by 10 bases and J by 2 bases, and 12 bases separated the two germline ends. CDR1 is SGHNT and CDR2 is YYREEE in the germline V gene (reference sequence). The CDR3 coding sequence is TGTGCCTGGGGACTAGGAAACTATGGCTACACCTTC. Its translation: CAWGLGNYGYTF.

This clonotype was found a few times. The genes are TRBV9 and TRBJ2-5; D is undetermined. From germline, CDR1 is SGDLS and CDR2 YYNGEE. Deletions cut 0 bases from V and 4 bases from J, with 10 bases between. The CDR3 is 14 residues long. Here the CDR3 DNA reads TGTGCCAGCAGCGTAGAGGCGACTCTAGAGACCCAGTACTTC. Translated, it gives CASSVEATLETQYF.

The rearrangement joins TRBV14 to TRBJ1-2; D gene uncertain. V lost 1 base, J lost 7 bases, and 13 bases lay in between. There are 14 residues in the CDR3. Germline V CDR1 and CDR2: SGHDN, FVKESK. This chain's CDR3 is CASSQGRLDSGYTF. The CDR3 nucleotides read TGTGCCAGCAGCCAAGGGAGATTAGATTCTGGCTACACCTTC. The complete variable domain, with remaining parts taken from reference TRBV14 and TRBJ1-2, reads EAGVTQFPSHSVIEKGQTVTLRCDPISGHDNLYWYRRVMGKEIKFLLHFVKESKQDESGMPNNRFLAERTGGTYSTLKVQPAELEDSGVYFCASSQGRLDSGYTFGSGTRLTVV.

There are a few counts of this clonotype. The V call is TRBV29-1, the J call TRBJ2-4; TRBD2 matches 7 bases. CDR3 length: 15 residues. The germline V gene encodes CDR1 SQVTM and CDR2 ANQGSEA. J gave up 9 bases and V 4 bases, and 15 bases lay outside the gene matches. CDR3 sequence reads: CSVVGTMALSGIQYF. The CDR3 DNA sequence: TGCAGCGTTGTGGGGACTATGGCTCTCAGCGGCATTCAGTACTTC.

The rearrangement uses TRBV5-1 and TRBJ2-7; D is uncertain. Per the germline V gene, CDR1 is SGHRS and CDR2 is YFSETQ. There are 12 residues in the CDR3. V was trimmed by 4 bases and J by 3 bases, leaving 8 bases between them. DNA for the CDR3: TGCGCCAGCAGCGAGGACCTCTACGAGCAGTACTTC. Encoded protein: CASSEDLYEQYF.

This clonotype occurred a few times. The chain has TRBV2 and TRBJ2-5; 7 nucleotides match TRBD2. With 8 bases clipped from V and 3 bases from J, the junction kept 12 bases outside the gene matches. The CDR3 is 15 amino acids. CDR1 SNHLY and CDR2 FYNNEI come from the germline V gene. The CDR3, as DNA: TGTGCCAGCTTCCCCGGGGGGTCCCTCAAAGAGACCCAGTACTTC. This gives the protein CASFPGGSLKETQYF. Supplemented by reference TRBV2 and TRBJ2-5, the full variable domain reads EPEVTQTPSHQVTQMGQEVILRCVPISNHLYFYWYRQILGQKVEFLVSFYNNEISEKSEIFDDQFSVERPDGSNFTLKIRSTKLEDSAMYFCASFPGGSLKETQYFGPGTRLLVL.

In this sample, this clonotype turned up a few times. V and J are TRBV2 and TRBJ1-2, with 7 bases fitting TRBD1. The junction had 6 bases not matched to a gene; V was cut back by 6 bases and J by 2 bases. Germline V gene data show CDR1 as SNHLY and CDR2 as FYNNEI. The CDR3 sequence is 14 residues long. The CDR3: CASSHDRANYGYTF. CDR3 sequence (DNA): TGTGCCAGCAGCCACGACAGGGCAAACTATGGCTACACCTTC.

This clonotype occurred a few times. The V gene is TRBV12-3 or TRBV12-4, the J gene TRBJ1-1; 8 bases line up with TRBD1. The ends lost 7 bases at V and 6 bases at J; junction bases unmatched: 10. This CDR3 contains 14 residues. CDR3 loop: CASTIALQGAEAFF. The CDR3 coding sequence is TGTGCCAGCACCATCGCACTACAGGGGGCTGAAGCTTTCTTT.

This clonotype was seen ten or more times. CDR3 protein: CASSPGTVRPQHF. The CDR3, as DNA: TGTGCCAGCAGCCCCGGGACCGTGCGGCCCCAGCATTTT. The genes are TRBV12-3 or TRBV12-4 and TRBJ1-5; tentatively, D is TRBD1 (5 bases). The CDR3 has 13 residues. V was cut by 6 bases and J by 9 bases, with 15 bases left in between.